These 28 T cell receptor beta chains were sequenced from one sample in a study of CD8+ T cells in alopecia areata. The sample's treatment: oral pan-JAK inhibitor, 5-10 mg twice daily. Both peripheral blood and punch biopsies of lesional scalp skin were obtained from patients who had alopecia areata. RNA, once extracted, was reverse transcribed into cDNA for use as the sequencing template. The repertoire was sequenced with immunoSEQ multiplex PCR; TCRdb's copy has only in-frame clones and lacks some. The sample shows about 13,000 clones, about 70% of them seen only once. The sequences come from skin, collected at week 4, from a patient treated with tofacitinib. Receptor source: a human donor with alopecia areata.

This clone was counted a single time. The CDR3 is CASSLSGQVYEQYF. The CDR3 nucleotides read TGCGCCAGCAGCTTGTCGGGACAGGTCTACGAGCAGTACTTC. This chain connects TRBV5-1 to TRBJ2-7; the match to TRBD1 covers 8 bases. CDR1 and CDR2 (germline): SGHRS, YFSETQ. The CDR3 is made up of 14 amino acids. The V segment lost 1 base and the J segment 3 bases; nucleotides outside the gene matches: 3.

Turning to this clone: At one end, the junction sequence differs from germline, possibly due to a read error. This chain links TRBV4-1 with TRBJ2-7; the D gene could be TRBD1 or TRBD2 (5 bases each). The CDR3 is 15 residues long. In germline, CDR1 is MGHRA, CDR2 YSYEKL. DNA of the CDR3: TGTGCCAGCAGCCAGAAAGGGGCGGGTCCAGACGAGCAGTACTTC. This encodes CASSQKGAGPDEQYF.

The table lists this clone with a few counts. This chain connects TRBV6-5 to TRBJ2-3; D possibly corresponds to TRBD2 (6 bases). The V gene lost 7 bases and the J gene lost 6 bases, with 17 bases spanning the gap. The CDR3 length is 14 residues. In germline, CDR1 is MNHEY, CDR2 SVGAGI. In DNA form, the CDR3 reads TGTGCCAGCACTTTAGCGGCGAGCAGCGATACGCAGTATTTT. Translating gives CASTLAASSDTQYF.

The rearrangement uses TRBV27 and TRBJ2-6; D is undetermined. Germline values: CDR1 MNHEY, CDR2 SMNVEV (reference sequence). This CDR3 has 17 amino acids. Trimming took 0 bases from V and 4 from J, leaving 13 bases between them. The chain's CDR3 is CASSLSLRFPGANVLTF. The CDR3 coding sequence is TGTGCCAGCAGTTTATCCCTCAGGTTCCCCGGGGCCAACGTCCTGACTTTC. Based on the CDR3 plus reference TRBV27 and TRBJ2-6, the full variable domain is EAQVTQNPRYLITVTGKKLTVTCSQNMNHEYMSWYRQDPGLGLRQIYYSMNVEVTDKGDVPEGYKVSRKEKRNFPLILESPSPNQTSLYFCASSLSLRFPGANVLTFGAGSRLTVL.

This chain uses TRBV13 with TRBJ2-7; 7 bases fit TRBD2. The CDR3 is 16 amino acids. The V segment lost 5 bases and the J segment 1 base; nucleotides outside the gene matches: 11. CDR1 and CDR2 from the germline V gene are PRHDT and FYEKMQ (reference sequence). The CDR3 spells CASSPGGGGGSYEQYF. CDR3 DNA sequence: TGTGCCAGCAGCCCGGGAGGAGGCGGGGGTTCCTACGAGCAGTACTTC.

This clone was counted a single time. This chain uses TRBV7-8 with TRBJ2-7; 8 nucleotides match TRBD2. The germline V gene has CDR1 SGHVS and CDR2 FQNEAQ. V was pared by 1 base and J by 0 bases, with 11 bases of the junction left unmatched. This CDR3 is 18 amino acids long. CDR3 bases: TGTGCCAGCAGCTTAGATAGACGGGGGGGCCATCTCTCCTACGAGCAGTACTTC. The encoded protein is CASSLDRRGGHLSYEQYF.

The J gene is TRBJ2-3, the V gene TRBV5-1; TRBD1 aligns across 7 bases. Germline-derived CDR1 and CDR2 are SGHRS and YFSETQ. V gave up 3 bases and J gave up 1 base; unmatched junction bases: 2. The CDR3 has 14 residues. As DNA, the CDR3 is TGCGCCAGCAGCTCCGGACAGGGCACAGATACGCAGTATTTT. This sequence encodes CASSSGQGTDTQYF.

The rearrangement joins TRBV5-6 to TRBJ2-3; 10 nucleotides match TRBD2. The CDR3 is 15 amino acids. CDR1 is SGHDT and CDR2 is YYEEEE in the germline V gene. V was pared by 3 bases and J by 2 bases, with 3 bases of the junction left unmatched. The CDR3 region is CASSWTSGFTDTQYF. In DNA, the CDR3 is TGTGCCAGCAGCTGGACTAGCGGATTCACAGATACGCAGTATTTT. The full variable domain, its missing parts supplied by reference TRBV5-6 and TRBJ2-3, is DAGVTQSPTHLIKTRGQQVTLRCSPKSGHDTVSWYQQALGQGPQFIFQYYEEEERQRGNFPDRFSGHQFPNYSSELNVNALLLGDSALYLCASSWTSGFTDTQYFGPGTRLTVL.

V is TRBV6-6 and J is TRBJ1-3; D is uncertain. The CDR3 is 13 residues long. Per the germline V gene, CDR1 is MNHNY and CDR2 is SVGAGI (reference sequence). The ends were cut back, 8 bases at V and 0 bases at J, with 8 bases in the middle. The CDR3 nucleotides read TGTGCCAGCGTTCGGAACTCTGGAAACACCATATATTTT. Amino acid sequence: CASVRNSGNTIYF.

This rearrangement joins TRBV5-1 to TRBJ2-5; D may correspond to TRBD1 or TRBD2 (6 bases each). The CDR3 has 14 amino acids. Germline V gene sequence: CDR1 SGHRS, CDR2 YFSETQ. Trimming removed 1 base at V and 2 bases at J, with 9 bases between. The DNA for the CDR3 is TGCGCCAGCAGCTTGTGGGGGGCTCAAGAGACCCAGTACTTC. It specifies CASSLWGAQETQYF.

The V gene is TRBV6-5, the J gene TRBJ2-3, with D uncertain. The germline V gene has CDR1 MNHEY and CDR2 SVGAGI. V dropped 6 bases and J dropped 0 bases, with 10 bases sitting between them. This CDR3 contains 14 residues. CDR3 amino acids: CASSAPGSTDTQYF. CDR3 DNA sequence: TGTGCCAGCAGCGCTCCCGGGAGCACAGATACGCAGTATTTT.

This clone was seen a handful of times. This chain joins TRBV7-9 and TRBJ2-3, with D maybe TRBD1 (6 bases). Germline values: CDR1 SEHNR, CDR2 FQNEAQ (reference sequence). The germline V and J ends were trimmed by 0 bases and 6 bases, with 16 bases remaining between them. This CDR3 contains 16 residues. The CDR3: CASSLAGAPPGDTQYF. CDR3 sequence (DNA): TGTGCCAGCAGCTTAGCGGGGGCCCCACCGGGTGATACGCAGTATTTT.

The chain has TRBV4-3 and TRBJ2-5; the D gene could be TRBD1 or TRBD2 (6 bases each). With the DNA end fitting TRBJ2-7 better, the J assignment may be wrong. The germline gives CDR1 LGHNA, CDR2 YSLEER. The CDR3 length is 15 residues. Here the CDR3 DNA reads TGCGCCAGCAGCCAAGGATCGGGGGCGGGCTACGAGCAGTACTTC. Amino acids: CASSQGSGAGYEQYF.

This chain connects TRBV27 to TRBJ2-3; D perhaps matches TRBD2 (5 bases). CDR1 and CDR2 from the germline V gene are MNHEY and SMNVEV (reference sequence). Between the trimmed V and J ends, which lost 3 bases and 4 bases, there was a span of 11 bases. This CDR3 has 14 amino acids. CDR3: CASSFWQEADTQYF. The CDR3 coding sequence is TGTGCCAGCAGTTTTTGGCAGGAGGCAGATACGCAGTATTTT.

The chain combines TRBV15 with TRBJ2-1; D is unresolved. This CDR3 contains 14 residues. V was shortened by 0 bases and J by 8 bases, with 11 bases between the two germline ends. The V gene's germline CDR1 is LNHNV and CDR2 YYDKDF (reference sequence). CDR3 amino acids: CATSRDQGYHEQFF. The CDR3 DNA follows: TGTGCCACCAGCAGAGATCAAGGGTACCATGAGCAGTTCTTC.

The chain employs TRBV7-1 and TRBJ2-7; D is ambiguous. TRBV7-1 is recorded as an ORF, its role being uncertain. Trimming removed 3 bases at V and 2 bases at J, with 5 bases between. CDR3 size: 12 residues. The CDR3 region is CASSSQAYEQYF. The CDR3 bases are TGTGCCAGCAGCTCGCAGGCCTACGAGCAGTACTTC.

The rearrangement joins TRBV7-2 to TRBJ2-7, with TRBD1 as a possible D gene (6 bases). This CDR3 has 15 residues. V lost 1 base to trimming and J lost 2 bases, with 12 bases between them. The germline CDR1 and CDR2 sequences are SGHTA and FQGNSA. The chain's CDR3 is CASSLDHGTTYEQYF. DNA for the CDR3: TGTGCCAGCAGCTTAGATCACGGGACAACCTACGAGCAGTACTTC.

This chain links TRBV7-2 with TRBJ2-7; D gene unclear. This CDR3 spans 15 amino acids. Looked up from germline, CDR1 is SGHTA and CDR2 is FQGNSA. With 1 base removed from V and 2 bases from J, the gap between germline ends came to 12 bases. The CDR3 bases are TGTGCCAGCAGCTTAGGCGCTAAGGGTCCCTACGAGCAGTACTTC. Translation gives CASSLGAKGPYEQYF.

J is TRBJ2-1 and V is TRBV11-2; 12 bases line up with TRBD1. The ends lost 4 bases at V and 7 bases at J; junction bases unmatched: 2. Per the germline V gene, CDR1 is SGHAT and CDR2 is FQNNGV. CDR3 length: 14 amino acids. CDR3 nucleotide sequence: TGTGCCAGCAGCTCGGGACAGGGGGCGAATGAGCAGTTCTTC. Translating it yields CASSSGQGANEQFF.

The sample holds one count of this clone. This chain joins TRBV5-4 and TRBJ2-1; D unresolved. Trimming cost V 6 bases and J 0 bases, with 13 bases left between them. The CDR3 is 15 amino acids. Looked up from germline, CDR1 is SGHNT and CDR2 is YYREEE (reference sequence). The CDR3 DNA reads TGTGCCAGCAACCCTGGCGGCAGCTCCTACAATGAGCAGTTCTTC. It translates to CASNPGGSSYNEQFF.

The chain couples TRBV5-6 to TRBJ2-5; D gene uncertain. V gave up 2 bases and J gave up 5 bases, with 4 bases separating them. Germline CDR1 is SGHDT and CDR2 is YYEEEE. The CDR3 totals 11 residues. The CDR3, as DNA: TGTGCCAGCAGCTTCGGGGAGACCCAGTACTTC. Its translation is CASSFGETQYF.

This clone was seen only a few times. The gene calls are TRBV2 and TRBJ1-5; D might be TRBD1 (5 bases). The CDR3 extends over 15 amino acids. The V gene's germline CDR1 is SNHLY and CDR2 FYNNEI. V was clipped by 3 bases and J by 7 bases, with 16 bases between them. The CDR3 here is CASSDFIGGAQPQHF. DNA of the CDR3: TGTGCCAGCAGTGATTTCATCGGGGGAGCCCAGCCCCAGCATTTT.

V is TRBV4-2 and J is TRBJ2-2; 7 bases agree with TRBD1. CDR1 is LGHNA and CDR2 is YNFKEQ in the germline V gene. The CDR3 sequence is 17 residues long. V trimming: 2 bases; J trimming: 1 base; junction bases outside the gene matches: 7. The CDR3 DNA reads as TGTGCCAGCAGCCAATCATCTTGGGACAGGAACACCGGGGAGCTGTTTTTT. Its translation: CASSQSSWDRNTGELFF.

The chain uses TRBV11-2 and TRBJ2-7; 8 positions agree with TRBD1. The germline V gene has CDR1 SGHAT and CDR2 FQNNGV. V dropped 7 bases and J dropped 0; count of bases not matched to a gene: 5. This CDR3 has 14 residues. CDR3 nucleotide sequence: TGTGCCAGCAAACGGACAGGGAGCTCCTACGAGCAGTACTTC. As protein: CASKRTGSSYEQYF. Drawing the rest from reference TRBV11-2 and TRBJ2-7, the complete variable domain is EAGVAQSPRYKIIEKRQSVAFWCNPISGHATLYWYQQILGQGPKLLIQFQNNGVVDDSQLPKDRFSAERLKGVDSTLKIQPAKLEDSAVYLCASKRTGSSYEQYFGPGTRLTVT.

This clone was observed a few times. The chain is built from TRBV29-1 and TRBJ1-2; D is unresolved. CDR1 SQVTM and CDR2 ANQGSEA come from the germline V gene. Trimming took off 4 bases at V and 2 bases at J, with 11 bases between the two ends. This CDR3 has 13 amino acids. CDR3 region: CSVAGTSNYGYTF. CDR3 nucleotides: TGCAGCGTTGCTGGCACCTCAAACTATGGCTACACCTTC.

The V and J genes are TRBV19 and TRBJ2-2; perhaps TRBD2 as D (6 bases). Trimming pared 9 bases from V and 4 bases from J, leaving 12 bases between. Germline V gene lookup returns CDR1 LNHDA and CDR2 SQIVND (reference sequence). The CDR3 is 13 amino acids. The CDR3 DNA sequence: TGTGCCAGCGGACTAATAATCACCGGGGAGCTGTTTTTT. Protein: CASGLIITGELFF.

This sequence joins TRBV10-3 and TRBJ2-1, with D maybe TRBD1 (5 bases). The CDR3 totals 16 residues. Per germline, CDR1 ENHRY and CDR2 SYGVKD. V lost 7 bases to trimming and J lost 7 bases, with 23 bases between them. CDR3 sequence: CAITPGPYRLTNEQFF. CDR3 coding DNA: TGTGCCATCACCCCTGGACCCTACAGGCTTACAAATGAGCAGTTCTTC.

The genes are TRBV7-6 and TRBJ1-2, with D tentatively TRBD1 (5 bases). Germline CDR1 and CDR2: SGHVS and FNYEAQ. V was trimmed by 1 base and J by 6 bases, leaving 9 bases between them. The CDR3 runs 13 residues. CDR3 bases: TGTGCCAGCAGCTTAGTAACGGGGCATGGCTACACCTTC. This gives the protein CASSLVTGHGYTF.